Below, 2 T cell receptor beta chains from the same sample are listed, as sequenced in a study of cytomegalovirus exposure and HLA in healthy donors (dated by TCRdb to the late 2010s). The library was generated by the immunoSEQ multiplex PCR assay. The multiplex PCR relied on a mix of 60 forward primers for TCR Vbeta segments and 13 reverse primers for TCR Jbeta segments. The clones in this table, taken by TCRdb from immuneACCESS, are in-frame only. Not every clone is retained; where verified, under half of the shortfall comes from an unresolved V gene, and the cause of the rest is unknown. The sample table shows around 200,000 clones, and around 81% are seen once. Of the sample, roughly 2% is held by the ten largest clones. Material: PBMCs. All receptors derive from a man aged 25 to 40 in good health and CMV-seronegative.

The CDR3: CATQSPATEAFF. The DNA of the CDR3 is TGTGCCACCCAAAGTCCAGCGACTGAAGCTTTCTTT. The V and J genes are TRBV15 and TRBJ1-1; the D is unclear. The germline CDR1 and CDR2 sequences are LNHNV and YYDKDF (reference sequence). The CDR3 length is 12 residues. Trimming cost V 8 bases and J 5 bases, with 12 bases left between them. Together with reference TRBV15 and TRBJ1-1, the CDR3 gives the full variable domain: DAMVIQNPRYQVTQFGKPVTLSCSQTLNHNVMYWYQQKSSQAPKLLFHYYDKDFNNEADTPDNFQSRRPNTSFCFLDIRSPGLGDTAMYLCATQSPATEAFFGQGTRLTVV.

The CDR3 is CASRRGNYGYTF. CDR3 nucleotide sequence: TGTGCCAGCAGGCGGGGGAACTATGGCTACACCTTC. The rearrangement joins TRBV9 to TRBJ1-2; D perhaps matches TRBD1 (5 bases). This CDR3 is 12 amino acids long. CDR1 is SGDLS and CDR2 is YYNGEE in the germline V gene. Trimming pared 5 bases from V and 2 bases from J, leaving 7 bases between.